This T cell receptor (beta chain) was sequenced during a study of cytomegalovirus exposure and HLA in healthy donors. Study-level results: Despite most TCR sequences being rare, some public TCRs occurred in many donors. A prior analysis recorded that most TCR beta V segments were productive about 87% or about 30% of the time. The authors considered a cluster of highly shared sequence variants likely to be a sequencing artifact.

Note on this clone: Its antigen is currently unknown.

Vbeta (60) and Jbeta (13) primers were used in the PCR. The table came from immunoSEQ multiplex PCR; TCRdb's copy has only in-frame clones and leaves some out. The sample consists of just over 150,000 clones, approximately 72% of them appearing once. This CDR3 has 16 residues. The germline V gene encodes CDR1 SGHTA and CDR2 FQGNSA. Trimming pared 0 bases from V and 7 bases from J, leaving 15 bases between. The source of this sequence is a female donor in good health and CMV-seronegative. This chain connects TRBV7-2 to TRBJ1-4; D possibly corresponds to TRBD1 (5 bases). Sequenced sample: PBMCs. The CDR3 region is CASSLAGGGGREKLFF. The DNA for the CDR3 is TGTGCCAGCAGCTTAGCGGGTGGGGGGGGACGTGAAAAACTGTTTTTT.